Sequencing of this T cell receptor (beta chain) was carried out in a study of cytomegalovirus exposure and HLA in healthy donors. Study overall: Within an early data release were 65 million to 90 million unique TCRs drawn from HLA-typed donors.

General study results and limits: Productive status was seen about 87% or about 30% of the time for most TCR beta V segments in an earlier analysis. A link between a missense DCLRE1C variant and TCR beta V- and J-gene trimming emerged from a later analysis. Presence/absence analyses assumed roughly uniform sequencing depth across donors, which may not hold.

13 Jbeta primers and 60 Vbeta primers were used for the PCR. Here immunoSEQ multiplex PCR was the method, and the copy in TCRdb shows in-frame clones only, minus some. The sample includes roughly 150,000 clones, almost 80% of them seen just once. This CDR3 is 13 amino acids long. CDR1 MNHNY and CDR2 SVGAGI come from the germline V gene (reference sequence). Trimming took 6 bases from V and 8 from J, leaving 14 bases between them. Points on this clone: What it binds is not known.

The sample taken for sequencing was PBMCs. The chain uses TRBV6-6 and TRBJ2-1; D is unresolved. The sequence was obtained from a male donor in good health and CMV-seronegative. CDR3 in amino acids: CASSHLSFDEQFF. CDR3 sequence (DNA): TGTGCCAGCAGCCACCTCAGTTTCGATGAGCAGTTCTTC.